These 15 T cell receptor beta chains share one sample of origin, sequenced in a study of T cells in Graves' hyperthyroidism and ophthalmopathy. The CDR3 regions of TCR beta were amplified from RNA transcripts. First-round RT-PCR with HTBI primers amplified the TCR CDR3 region. In TCRdb, the multiplex PCR reads were re-called with MiXCR into one record per CDR3 protein. The sample has 600,000 to 750,000 distinct CDR3 sequences; around a sixth are singletons. Sample: blood. Receptors originate from a middle-aged man with Graves' hyperthyroidism.

This clonotype showed up many times. The rearrangement links TRBV7-6 to TRBJ2-1; 8 nucleotides line up with TRBD1. This CDR3 is 14 amino acids long. Germline V gives CDR1 SGHVS, CDR2 FNYEAQ. With V trimmed by 9 bases and J by 2 bases, 6 bases remained unmatched. CDR3 sequence reads: CASSPTGAYNEQFF. The DNA for the CDR3 is TGTGCCAGTAGTCCGACAGGGGCCTACAATGAGCAGTTCTTC.

There are many counts of this clonotype. This chain joins TRBV6-1 and TRBJ2-7; the match to TRBD1 covers 7 bases. CDR3 size: 15 residues. Germline V gives CDR1 MNHNS, CDR2 SASEGT. Trimming at V came to 5 bases and at J to 5 bases, leaving 12 bases not matched to a gene. CDR3 nucleotides: TGTGCCAGCAGTTATACGGCAGGGGGTAGCCACGAGCAGTACTTC. It codes for CASSYTAGGSHEQYF.

The gene calls are TRBV3-1 and TRBJ2-5, with 7 nucleotides matching TRBD2. Losses at the gene ends were 1 base for V and 2 bases for J; bases not matched to a gene: 10. The length of the CDR3 is 17 residues. The germline CDR1 and CDR2 sequences are LGHDT and YNNKEL (reference sequence). In DNA form, the CDR3 reads TGTGCCAGCAGCCAAGGCGGTGCGGGAGTAGAACAAGAGACCCAGTACTTC. It translates to CASSQGGAGVEQETQYF.

This rearrangement joins TRBV19 to TRBJ2-7, with 7 bases fitting TRBD2. The CDR3 sequence is 15 residues long. J was trimmed by 5 bases and V by 4 bases; bases with no gene match: 11. The germline gives CDR1 LNHDA, CDR2 SQIVND (reference sequence). The CDR3: CASSNTREEKNEQYF. The CDR3 DNA reads TGTGCCAGTAGTAATACTCGGGAGGAGAAAAACGAGCAGTACTTC.

In its sample, this clonotype was seen many times. The chain recombines TRBV28 with TRBJ1-5; tentative D call: TRBD1 (6 bases). Germline V gene lookup returns CDR1 MDHEN and CDR2 SYDVKM. Trimming left V 6 bases short and J 7 bases short, with 22 bases between. The CDR3 is 16 residues long. CDR3 nucleotide sequence: TGTGCCAGCAGGCCCCCGTGGTACAGGGAAGCCCAGCCCCAGCATTTT. This codes for CASRPPWYREAQPQHF.

This sequence joins TRBV7-6 and TRBJ2-7; D not certain. CDR3 length: 15 amino acids. The V gene lost 5 bases and the J gene lost 0 bases, with 14 bases spanning the gap. Germline CDR1 and CDR2: SGHVS and FNYEAQ. Here the CDR3 reads CASSPTAIGSYEQYF. CDR3 DNA: TGTGCCAGCAGCCCAACGGCTATTGGCTCCTACGAGCAGTACTTC.

This chain uses TRBV19 with TRBJ1-1, with 8 bases that match TRBD1. The germline CDR1 and CDR2 sequences are LNHDA and SQIVND (reference sequence). The CDR3 sequence is 16 residues long. V dropped 4 bases and J dropped 1; count of bases not matched to a gene: 8. The CDR3 protein is CASSNLRTGKNTEAFF. DNA of the CDR3: TGTGCCAGTAGTAACCTCAGGACAGGGAAGAACACTGAAGCTTTCTTT.

The chain is built from TRBV7-6 and TRBJ2-5, with TRBD1 as a possible D gene (5 bases). V shed 1 base and J shed 4 bases, with 13 bases lying between them. CDR3 length: 15 amino acids. Germline loops: CDR1 SGHVS, CDR2 FNYEAQ. The CDR3 DNA reads TGTGCCAGCAGCTTAGGGTCCAGGGTAAGAGAGACCCAGTACTTC. It encodes CASSLGSRVRETQYF. The complete variable domain, with remaining parts taken from reference TRBV7-6 and TRBJ2-5, reads GAGVSQSPRYKVTKRGQDVALRCDPISGHVSLYWYRQALGQGPEFLTYFNYEAQQDKSGLPNDRFSAERPEGSISTLTIQRTEQRDSAMYRCASSLGSRVRETQYFGPGTRLLVL.

In this sample, this clonotype turned up many times. The V call is TRBV28, the J call TRBJ2-7; 12 bases are shared with TRBD2. Germline V gene data show CDR1 as MDHEN and CDR2 as SYDVKM. V lost 5 bases, J lost 5 bases, and 7 bases stayed unmatched. The CDR3 is made up of 15 amino acids. Here the CDR3 reads CASSPSSGRANEQYF. The CDR3 DNA sequence: TGTGCCAGCAGTCCATCTAGCGGGAGGGCGAACGAGCAGTACTTC.

The chain uses TRBV19 and TRBJ2-3; 8 bases match TRBD1. V dropped 11 bases and J dropped 3; count of bases not matched to a gene: 10. The CDR3 sequence is 14 residues long. Per the germline V gene, CDR1 is LNHDA and CDR2 is SQIVND (reference sequence). CDR3 protein: CAVSAGGATDTQYF. DNA for the CDR3: TGTGCCGTCTCGGCAGGGGGCGCGACAGATACGCAGTATTTT.

This clonotype was detected many times. The chain is built from TRBV28 and TRBJ2-7; D ambiguous. V was clipped by 3 bases and J by 2 bases, with 11 bases between them. CDR3 length equals 14 residues. From germline, CDR1 is MDHEN and CDR2 SYDVKM. The CDR3 sequence: CASSFPRAAYEQYF. CDR3 sequence (DNA): TGTGCCAGCAGTTTCCCCCGGGCGGCCTACGAGCAGTACTTC. The full variable domain, in which reference TRBV28 and TRBJ2-7 provide the parts outside the CDR3, is DVKVTQSSRYLVKRTGEKVFLECVQDMDHENMFWYRQDPGLGLRLIYFSYDVKMKEKGDIPEGYSVSREKKERFSLILESASTNQTSMYLCASSFPRAAYEQYFGPGTRLTVT.

This clonotype was observed at least ten times. CDR3 DNA: TGTGCCAGCAGCTTAGAGGACAGGGGGCTGATTGGCTACACCTTC. It codes for CASSLEDRGLIGYTF. The chain is built from TRBV7-2 and TRBJ1-2; 11 bases are a match to TRBD1. CDR3 length: 15 residues. CDR1 SGHTA and CDR2 FQGNSA come from the germline V gene. V lost 1 base to trimming and J lost 7 bases; unmatched junction nucleotides: 5.

This clonotype was observed a handful of times. The J gene is TRBJ1-4, the V gene TRBV10-3; weak D call: TRBD1 (6 bases). The CDR3 spans 12 residues. V was shortened by 7 bases and J by 5 bases, with 8 bases between the two germline ends. Germline V gene lookup returns CDR1 ENHRY and CDR2 SYGVKD. The DNA for the CDR3 is TGTGCCATCACCCAGGGGAATGAAAAACTGTTTTTT. Its protein is CAITQGNEKLFF.

A few counts support this clonotype. The chain uses TRBV27 and TRBJ2-3; 12 bases map to TRBD2. V trimming: 4 bases; J trimming: 8 bases; junction bases outside the gene matches: 16. The CDR3 is made up of 18 amino acids. Germline V gene sequence: CDR1 MNHEY, CDR2 SMNVEV (reference sequence). Here the CDR3 reads CASSSNLLTSGSLGTQYF. The CDR3 region has the DNA TGTGCCAGCAGTTCCAACCTATTGACTAGCGGGAGTTTAGGTACGCAGTATTTT.

Details on this clonotype: A much larger clone lies one base from this, so it may be a read error. The genes are TRBV11-2 and TRBJ2-7, with 10 bases matching TRBD1. Germline assignment: CDR1 SGHAT and CDR2 FQNNGV. V shed 4 bases, J shed 7 bases, and the junction held 10 bases outside the gene matches. The CDR3 consists of 15 residues. For the CDR3, the DNA is TGTGCCAGCAGCTCCAGCAGGACAGGGGGAAGAGAGCAGTACGTC. Translated: CASSSSRTGGREQYV.